This TCR beta chain was sequenced in a study of T cells in Graves' hyperthyroidism and ophthalmopathy. On the study more broadly: Peripheral blood was secured at the point of initial diagnosis, before any treatment. Study-wide results and limits: Ophthalmopathy was model-predicted a median around 6.7 months pre-onset. Researchers found most expanded thyroid clonotypes above 0.001 in blood as well.

This clonotype was seen ten or more times. Its specificity is not known. CDR1 is SGHAT and CDR2 is FQNNGV in the germline V gene. The V end lost 3 bases, the J end lost 8 bases, and 22 bases lay between the germline ends. The CDR3 consists of 16 residues. Template material for amplifying TCR beta CDR3 regions consisted of RNA transcripts. TCR CDR3 underwent first-round RT-PCR with the HTBI primer set. TCRdb ran MiXCR on the multiplex PCR reads and lists one entry per CDR3 protein. The profile covers 300,000 to 400,000 distinct CDR3 sequences, with about 21% appearing a single time and over 40% taken by the ten largest.

The chain links TRBV11-2 to TRBJ1-1; possibly TRBD1 for D (5 bases). The sequence derives from a woman between 50 and 59 years old with Graves' hyperthyroidism. The sequencing input was blood. DNA for the CDR3: TGTGCCAGCAGCTTCCGAAAGACAGCTAAAGAAGTAGAAGCTTTCTTT. As protein: CASSFRKTAKEVEAFF. The full variable domain, in which reference TRBV11-2 and TRBJ1-1 provide the parts outside the CDR3, is EAGVAQSPRYKIIEKRQSVAFWCNPISGHATLYWYQQILGQGPKLLIQFQNNGVVDDSQLPKDRFSAERLKGVDSTLKIQPAKLEDSAVYLCASSFRKTAKEVEAFFGQGTRLTVV.